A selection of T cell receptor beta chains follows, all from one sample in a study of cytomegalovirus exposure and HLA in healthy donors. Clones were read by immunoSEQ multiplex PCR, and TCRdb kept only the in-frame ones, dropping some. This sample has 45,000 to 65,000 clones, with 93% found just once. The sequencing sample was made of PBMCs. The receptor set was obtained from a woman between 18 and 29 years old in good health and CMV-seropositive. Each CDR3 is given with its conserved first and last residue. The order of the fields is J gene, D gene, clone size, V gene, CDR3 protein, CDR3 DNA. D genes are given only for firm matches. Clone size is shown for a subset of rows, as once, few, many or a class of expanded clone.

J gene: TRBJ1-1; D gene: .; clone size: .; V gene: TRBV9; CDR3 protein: CASSVSGGNTEAFF; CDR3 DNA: TGTGCCAGCAGCGTGAGTGGCGGGAACACTGAAGCTTTCTTT
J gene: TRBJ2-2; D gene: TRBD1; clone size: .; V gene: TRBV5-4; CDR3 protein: CASSLGGRELFF; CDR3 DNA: TGTGCCAGCAGCTTAGGGGGCAGGGAGCTGTTTTTT
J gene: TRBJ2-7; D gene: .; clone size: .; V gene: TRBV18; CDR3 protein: CASSRGQGRDEQYF; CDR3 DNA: TGTGCCAGCTCACGGGGGCAGGGACGGGACGAGCAGTACTTC
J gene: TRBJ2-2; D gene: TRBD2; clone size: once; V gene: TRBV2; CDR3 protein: CASSDHPSGVANTGELFF; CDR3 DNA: TGTGCCAGCAGCGACCACCCCAGCGGGGTCGCGAACACCGGGGAGCTGTTTTTT
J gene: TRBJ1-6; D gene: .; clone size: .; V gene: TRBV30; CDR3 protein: CAWSVASHNSPLHF; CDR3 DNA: TGTGCCTGGAGTGTTGCCAGTCATAATTCACCCCTCCACTTT
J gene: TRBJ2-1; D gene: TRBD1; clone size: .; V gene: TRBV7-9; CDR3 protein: CASSRWDSLNEQFF; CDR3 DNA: TGTGCCAGCAGCCGGTGGGACAGCCTCAATGAGCAGTTCTTC
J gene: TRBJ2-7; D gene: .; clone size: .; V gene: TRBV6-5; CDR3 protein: CASSMVAAFYEQYF; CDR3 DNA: TGTGCCAGCAGCATGGTAGCGGCCTTCTACGAGCAGTACTTC
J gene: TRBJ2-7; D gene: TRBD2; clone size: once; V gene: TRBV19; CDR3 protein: CASSARLAGAYYEQYF; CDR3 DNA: TGTGCCAGTAGTGCCCGACTAGCGGGGGCTTACTACGAGCAGTACTTC
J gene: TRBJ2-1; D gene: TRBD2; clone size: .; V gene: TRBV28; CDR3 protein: CASSFPAGGRNEQFF; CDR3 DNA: TGTGCCAGCAGTTTTCCAGCGGGGGGACGTAATGAGCAGTTCTTC
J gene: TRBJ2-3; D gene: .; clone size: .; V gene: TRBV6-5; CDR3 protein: CASSYSRVTDTQYF; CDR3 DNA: TGTGCCAGCAGTTACTCGAGGGTCACAGATACGCAGTATTTT
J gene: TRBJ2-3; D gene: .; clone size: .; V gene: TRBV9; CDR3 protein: CASSVETRSTDTQYF; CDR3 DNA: TGTGCCAGCAGCGTAGAAACTCGGAGCACAGATACGCAGTATTTT
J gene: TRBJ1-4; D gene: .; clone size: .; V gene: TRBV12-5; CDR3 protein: CASGLVTGGGTNEKLFF; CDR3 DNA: TGTGCTAGTGGTTTGGTAACGGGAGGAGGAACTAATGAAAAACTGTTTTTT
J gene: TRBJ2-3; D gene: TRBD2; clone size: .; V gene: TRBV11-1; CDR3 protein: CASSLSRGGTQYF; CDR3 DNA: TGTGCCAGCAGCTTATCCCGGGGGGGGACGCAGTATTTT
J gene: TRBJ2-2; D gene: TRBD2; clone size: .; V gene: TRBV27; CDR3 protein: CATGLAATGELFF; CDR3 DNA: TGTGCTACGGGACTAGCGGCCACCGGGGAGCTGTTTTTT
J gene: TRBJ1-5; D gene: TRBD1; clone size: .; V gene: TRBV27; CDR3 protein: CASSSRQGNQPQHF; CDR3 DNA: TGTGCCAGCAGTTCTAGACAGGGGAATCAGCCCCAGCATTTT
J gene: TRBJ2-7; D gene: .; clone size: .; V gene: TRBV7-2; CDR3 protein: CASSWSPGLPEQYF; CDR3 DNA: TGTGCCAGCAGCTGGAGTCCGGGACTCCCCGAGCAGTACTTC
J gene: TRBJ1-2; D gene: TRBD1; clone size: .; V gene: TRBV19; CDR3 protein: CASRRVEGTGGLKGYTF; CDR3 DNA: TGTGCCAGTAGGCGTGTTGAGGGGACAGGGGGATTGAAGGGCTACACCTTC
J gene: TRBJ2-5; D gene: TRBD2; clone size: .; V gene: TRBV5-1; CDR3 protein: CASSPTSGGFQETQYF; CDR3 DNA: TGCGCCAGCAGCCCTACTAGCGGGGGGTTCCAAGAGACCCAGTACTTC
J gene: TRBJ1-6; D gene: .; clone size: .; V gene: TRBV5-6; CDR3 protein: CASSYQTVNSPLHF; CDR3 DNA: TGTGCCAGCAGCTACCAGACAGTCAATTCACCTCTCCACTTT
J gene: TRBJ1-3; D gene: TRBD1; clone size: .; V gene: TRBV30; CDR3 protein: CAWKGQGSSGNTIYF; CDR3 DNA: TGTGCCTGGAAGGGACAGGGAAGCTCTGGAAACACCATATATTTT
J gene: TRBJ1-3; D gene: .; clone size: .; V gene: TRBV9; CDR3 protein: CASSAPGGGNTIYF; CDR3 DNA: TGTGCCAGCAGCGCCCCCGGGGGGGGAAACACCATATATTTT
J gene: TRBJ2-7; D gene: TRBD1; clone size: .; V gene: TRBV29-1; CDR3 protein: CSASTGRYEQYF; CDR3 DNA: TGCAGCGCCTCGACAGGGCGATACGAGCAGTACTTC
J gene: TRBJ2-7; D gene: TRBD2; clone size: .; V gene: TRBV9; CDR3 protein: CASSVDLGGQNYEQYF; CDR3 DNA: TGTGCCAGCAGCGTAGATTTGGGAGGGCAGAACTACGAGCAGTACTTC
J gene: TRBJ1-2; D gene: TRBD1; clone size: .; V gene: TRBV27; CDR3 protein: CASSPRQGVYNYGYTF; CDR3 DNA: TGTGCCAGCAGTCCCCGACAGGGGGTTTATAACTATGGCTACACCTTC
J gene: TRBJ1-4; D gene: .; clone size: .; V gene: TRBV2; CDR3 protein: CASSDGGAHKLFF; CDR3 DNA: TGTGCCAGCAGTGATGGAGGGGCGCATAAACTGTTTTTT
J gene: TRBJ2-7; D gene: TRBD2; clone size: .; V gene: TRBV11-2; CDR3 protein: CASSLDRVAGGFEQYF; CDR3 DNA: TGTGCCAGCAGCTTAGATCGGGTAGCGGGGGGGTTTGAGCAGTACTTC